A single sample is the source of the 26 T cell receptor beta chains below, sequenced in a study of CD8+ T cells in alopecia areata. Treatment: oral pan-JAK inhibitor, 5-10 mg twice daily. RNA, once extracted, was reverse transcribed into cDNA for use as the sequencing template. The method was immunoSEQ multiplex PCR; TCRdb's version includes in-frame clones alone and lacks a portion of them. Of 190,000 or so clones listed, roughly three fifths are singletons. The sample consisted of CD4+ T cells sorted from blood, taken at week 4, from a patient treated with tofacitinib. Receptors originate from a human donor with alopecia areata.

The rearrangement joins TRBV6-5 to TRBJ1-1; D uncertain. V lost 0 bases and J 4 bases, leaving 9 bases between the germline ends. From germline, CDR1 is MNHEY and CDR2 SVGAGI. The CDR3 contains 14 residues. The CDR3 coding sequence is TGTGCCAGCAGTTACTCGGCCGCGAGCACTGAAGCTTTCTTT. This gives the protein CASSYSAASTEAFF.

This clone was found a few times. V gene TRBV29-1 combines with J gene TRBJ2-5; maybe TRBD1 (6 bases). CDR1 is SQVTM, CDR2 ANQGSEA, per germline. The CDR3 extends over 19 amino acids. V shed 1 base and J shed 5 bases, with 29 bases lying between them. The CDR3 spells CSVEGPEALKDRAWETQYF. As DNA, the CDR3 is TGCAGCGTTGAAGGACCGGAGGCCCTGAAGGACAGAGCGTGGGAGACCCAGTACTTC.

This chain connects TRBV2 to TRBJ1-4; possibly TRBD1 for D (5 bases). Trimming pared 11 bases from V and 1 base from J, leaving 14 bases between. CDR3 length: 14 residues. The germline V gene has CDR1 SNHLY and CDR2 FYNNEI. This CDR3 is CAGQSGITNEKLFF. CDR3 DNA: TGTGCCGGACAAAGCGGAATAACTAATGAAAAACTGTTTTTT. The variable domain in full, with the rest retrieved from reference TRBV2 and TRBJ1-4, is EPEVTQTPSHQVTQMGQEVILRCVPISNHLYFYWYRQILGQKVEFLVSFYNNEISEKSEIFDDQFSVERPDGSNFTLKIRSTKLEDSAMYFCAGQSGITNEKLFFGSGTQLSVL.

This chain connects TRBV20-1 to TRBJ2-5; D remains unclear. CDR1 and CDR2 (germline): DFQATT, SNEGSKA (reference sequence). The V gene lost 6 bases and the J gene lost 4 bases, with 3 bases spanning the gap. The CDR3 is 9 amino acids. This CDR3 reads CSAGETQYF. The DNA for the CDR3 is TGCAGTGCGGGAGAGACCCAGTACTTC.

The genes are TRBV19 and TRBJ2-1; D might be TRBD1 (6 bases). CDR1 LNHDA and CDR2 SQIVND come from the germline V gene (reference sequence). This CDR3 is built from 14 residues. The germline V and J ends were trimmed by 3 bases and 5 bases, with 11 bases remaining between them. The CDR3, as DNA: TGTGCCAGTAGTATCAGGGGCGCCGACAATGAGCAGTTCTTC. It translates to CASSIRGADNEQFF.

The J gene is TRBJ1-2, the V gene TRBV7-9; no firm D call. The CDR3 spans 13 residues. The V end was cut by 4 bases, the J end by 4 bases, with 10 bases between. The germline CDR1 and CDR2 sequences are SEHNR and FQNEAQ (reference sequence). The CDR3 sequence is CASSSSRAYGYTF. The CDR3 DNA reads as TGTGCCAGCAGCTCCTCAAGAGCCTATGGCTACACCTTC.

This sequence joins TRBV6-5 and TRBJ2-7; 8 bases agree with TRBD2. The CDR3 is 14 residues long. The J segment lost 4 bases and the V segment lost 7 bases, leaving 9 bases of the junction unmatched. Germline assignment: CDR1 MNHEY and CDR2 SVGAGI. The CDR3 loop is CASTSGGLWYEQYF. The DNA of the CDR3 is TGTGCCAGCACGTCGGGAGGGCTGTGGTACGAGCAGTACTTC.

This clone was counted only a few times. The genes are TRBV5-1 and TRBJ2-3; D possibly uses TRBD1 or TRBD2 (5 bases each). Germline V gene sequence: CDR1 SGHRS, CDR2 YFSETQ. V was shortened by 2 bases and J by 0 bases, with 10 bases between the two germline ends. The CDR3 loop spans 15 amino acids. The CDR3 coding sequence is TGCGCCAGCAGCTTAAATGGGGGTAGCACAGATACGCAGTATTTT. It is translated as CASSLNGGSTDTQYF.

The DNA of the CDR3 is TGTGCCAGCAGCTTAGTAAGAGTGGCACTGGGCCGGAACACTGAAGCTTTCTTT. This gives the protein CASSLVRVALGRNTEAFF. This sequence joins TRBV7-8 and TRBJ1-1; D uncertain. There are 18 residues in the CDR3. Germline V gene data show CDR1 as SGHVS and CDR2 as FQNEAQ. Trimming shortened V by 1 base and J by 1 base, and 19 bases separated the two germline ends.

The chain joins TRBV11-2 to TRBJ2-6; possible D gene TRBD1, 5 bases. The CDR3 is 15 amino acids. Deletions cut 4 bases from V and 3 bases from J, with 10 bases between. From germline, CDR1 is SGHAT and CDR2 FQNNGV. The chain's CDR3 is CASSWSGRGANVLTF. DNA for the CDR3: TGTGCCAGCAGCTGGTCAGGGCGTGGGGCCAACGTCCTGACTTTC.

This clone was found many times. V and J are TRBV2 and TRBJ2-5; 9 bases agree with TRBD1. The CDR3 consists of 15 residues. The germline V gene encodes CDR1 SNHLY and CDR2 FYNNEI. The V segment lost 4 bases and the J segment 4 bases; nucleotides outside the gene matches: 7. The CDR3 here is CASSATRTGAETQYF. The CDR3, as DNA: TGTGCCAGCAGTGCCACCAGGACAGGGGCAGAGACCCAGTACTTC. Combining the CDR3 with reference TRBV2 and TRBJ2-5 gives the whole variable domain EPEVTQTPSHQVTQMGQEVILRCVPISNHLYFYWYRQILGQKVEFLVSFYNNEISEKSEIFDDQFSVERPDGSNFTLKIRSTKLEDSAMYFCASSATRTGAETQYFGPGTRLLVL.

The rearrangement links TRBV28 to TRBJ1-2; TRBD1 matches 8 bases. The CDR3 spans 14 residues. Germline loops: CDR1 MDHEN, CDR2 SYDVKM. Trimming at V came to 5 bases and at J to 4 bases, leaving 6 bases not matched to a gene. Here the CDR3 reads CASSQGQGVYGYTF. The CDR3 coding sequence is TGTGCCAGCAGTCAAGGACAGGGTGTCTATGGCTACACCTTC.

This chain links TRBV6-1 with TRBJ1-2, with 9 bases that match TRBD1. The CDR3 covers 13 residues. Unmatched junction bases numbered 6, after V lost 5 bases and J lost 8 bases. Germline V gene lookup returns CDR1 MNHNS and CDR2 SASEGT. DNA for the CDR3: TGTGCCAGCAGTTCCGAGGACAGGGGCGGCTACACCTTC. It specifies CASSSEDRGGYTF.

The chain combines TRBV30 with TRBJ1-3; no reliable D call. This CDR3 comprises 11 residues. Between the trimmed V and J ends, which lost 4 bases and 0 bases, there was a span of 1 base. The germline CDR1 and CDR2 sequences are GTSNPN and SVGIG (reference sequence). The CDR3 nucleotides are TGTGCCTGGAACTCTGGAAACACCATATATTTT. Its translation: CAWNSGNTIYF.

Comment on this clone: Other DNA sequences of this sample code for an identical CDR3. The chain has TRBV29-1 and TRBJ2-6; D is possibly TRBD1 (5 bases). The CDR3 is 13 residues long. Germline V gives CDR1 SQVTM, CDR2 ANQGSEA. Trimming took 7 bases from V and 0 from J, leaving 7 bases between them. The DNA for the CDR3 is TGCAGCGCCAGGGTCTCTGGGGCCAACGTCCTGACTTTC. It encodes CSARVSGANVLTF.

The chain is built from TRBV6-5 and TRBJ2-5; D unclear. V dropped 6 bases and J dropped 5 bases, with 10 bases sitting between them. Germline V lookup: CDR1 MNHEY, CDR2 SVGAGI. The CDR3 contains 12 residues. The CDR3 is CASSSLRETQYF. As DNA, the CDR3 is TGTGCCAGCAGCTCACTACGGGAGACCCAGTACTTC.

The rearrangement joins TRBV6-5 to TRBJ1-1; D perhaps matches TRBD1 (5 bases). The CDR3 contains 14 residues. The V gene's germline CDR1 is MNHEY and CDR2 SVGAGI. Between the trimmed V and J ends, which lost 6 bases and 3 bases, there was a span of 14 bases. CDR3 amino acids: CASRNPPGHTEAFF. The CDR3 nucleotides read TGTGCCAGCAGAAACCCCCCGGGACACACTGAAGCTTTCTTT.

In this sample, this clone turned up once. The V and J genes are TRBV6-5 and TRBJ1-1; the D gene is possibly TRBD1 (6 bases). V gave up 6 bases and J gave up 4 bases, with 12 bases separating them. This CDR3 has 13 amino acids. CDR1 is MNHEY and CDR2 is SVGAGI in the germline V gene. This CDR3 is CASRTGFRTEAFF. CDR3 coding DNA: TGTGCCAGCAGAACAGGGTTTCGCACTGAAGCTTTCTTT.

This chain uses TRBV25-1 with TRBJ2-5; D gene uncertain. Between the trimmed V and J ends, which lost 8 bases and 4 bases, there was a span of 8 bases. Looked up from germline, CDR1 is MGHDK and CDR2 is SYGVNS. The CDR3 length is 11 residues. CDR3 loop: CASGLRETQYF. CDR3 nucleotide sequence: TGTGCCAGCGGCCTCAGAGAGACCCAGTACTTC. The complete variable domain, with remaining parts taken from reference TRBV25-1 and TRBJ2-5, reads EADIYQTPRYLVIGTGKKITLECSQTMGHDKMYWYQQDPGMELHLIHYSYGVNSTEKGDLSSESTVSRIRTEHFPLTLESARPSHTSQYLCASGLRETQYFGPGTRLLVL.

This clone was detected a few times. The chain has TRBV29-1 and TRBJ2-7; 12 bases match TRBD2. The trim removed 6 bases at V and 0 bases at J, leaving 9 bases unmatched. This CDR3 is built from 16 residues. Germline CDR1 and CDR2: SQVTM and ANQGSEA. The CDR3 bases are TGCAGCGTCTCGCCCAGACTAGCGGGGGCCTCCTACGAGCAGTACTTC. Translation: CSVSPRLAGASYEQYF.

This clone was detected a few times. The rearrangement links TRBV7-8 to TRBJ1-5; 8 nucleotides align to TRBD1. The CDR3 totals 17 residues. V lost 0 bases, J lost 5 bases, and 9 bases stayed unmatched. Germline CDR1 and CDR2: SGHVS and FQNEAQ. The CDR3 bases are TGTGCCAGCAGCTTAGCGCGGGGCAGGGGGCCGGATCAGCCCCAGCATTTT. Translation: CASSLARGRGPDQPQHF.

This rearrangement joins TRBV30 to TRBJ1-2; a weak D match, TRBD1 (5 bases). The V gene's germline CDR1 is GTSNPN and CDR2 SVGIG (reference sequence). Trimming stripped 0 bases from V and 9 bases from J, with 11 bases between. CDR3 size: 12 residues. The CDR3 sequence: CAWSVPGRSYTF. The CDR3 region has the DNA TGTGCCTGGAGTGTACCAGGGAGGAGCTACACCTTC.

V is TRBV6-1 and J is TRBJ1-2; D is ambiguous. CDR3 length: 10 residues. V was cut by 1 base and J by 8 bases, with 2 bases left in between. Germline lookup yields CDR1 MNHNS and CDR2 SASEGT. The CDR3 DNA reads as TGTGCCAGCAGTGAAGAGGGCTACACCTTC. Protein sequence: CASSEEGYTF.

This rearrangement joins TRBV6-1 to TRBJ1-2, with 10 bases aligning to TRBD1. This CDR3 has 15 amino acids. The germline gives CDR1 MNHNS, CDR2 SASEGT. V was clipped by 6 bases and J by 0 bases; unmatched bases: 4. CDR3 region: CASRGTGVTNYGYTF. CDR3 sequence (DNA): TGTGCCAGCAGAGGGACAGGGGTTACTAACTATGGCTACACCTTC.

CDR3 region: CAWKSGTIRSEQFF. For the CDR3, the DNA is TGTGCCTGGAAGTCCGGGACAATTCGCAGTGAGCAGTTCTTC. The chain recombines TRBV30 with TRBJ2-1; D is possibly TRBD1 (6 bases). CDR3 size: 14 residues. The germline CDR1 and CDR2 sequences are GTSNPN and SVGIG (reference sequence). V lost 4 bases, J lost 9 bases, and 19 bases lay in between.

The V call is TRBV25-1, the J call TRBJ2-5, with D hard to call. V lost 1 base to trimming and J lost 5 bases, with 17 bases between them. The CDR3 covers 16 residues. Germline V gene data show CDR1 as MGHDK and CDR2 as SYGVNS. Written as DNA, the CDR3 is TGTGCCAGCAGTGAATGGGCCAACGGCTTGGGGGAGACCCAGTACTTC. Translated: CASSEWANGLGETQYF.